This entry features one T cell receptor (beta chain) sequence. Which antigen it targets is not known. Per-nucleotide qualities are absent, and no much larger clonotype sits a single base away. This sample was included in a study of control samples from healthy donors and cancer patients (dated by TCRdb to 2018 to 2020). The method was the immunoSEQ multiplex PCR assay. The table was pulled from immuneACCESS by TCRdb, which kept in-frame rearrangements only. Such tables lose some clones; where checked, under half of the loss comes from unresolved V genes, and the rest has no known cause. The sample includes roughly 130,000 clones, with about 94% observed a single time. In total, the top ten clones hold 14% of the sample. Sequencing was done on a sample of PBMCs. This sequence was found in a man in his 60s with colorectal cancer.

The DNA reads as follows: TGTGCCAGCAGCTCACCGGGACACCCCTACAATGAGCAGTTCTTC. It specifies CASSSPGHPYNEQFF. The receptor chain draws on TRBV11-1 and TRBJ2-1, with TRBD1 tentatively as D gene (6 bases match). CDR1 SGHAT and CDR2 FQDESV are derived from the germline V gene (reference sequence). V and J are truncated by 4 bases and 2 bases respectively, leaving an intervening sequence of 12 bases. From its cysteine to its phenylalanine, the CDR3 spans 15 amino acids. Only CDR3 DNA remains: 45 bases, in frame from the first base.